Listed below are T cell receptor beta chains from one sample, sequenced in a study of tumor-infiltrating lymphocytes in primary liver carcinoma. From the multiplex PCR reads, TCRdb called clonotypes with MiXCR, one entry per CDR3 protein. The sample contains fewer than 400,000 distinct CDR3 sequences, 65% of which appear only once. Specimen: peripheral blood. The receptors here all came from a middle-aged man with primary liver carcinoma and hepatitis B virus infection. The CDR3 runs from the conserved cysteine through the conserved F or W. The D gene is left open where the match is weak. Clone size is given for some rows only: seen once, a few or many times, or a class if the clone is expanded.

J gene	D gene	V gene	clone size	CDR3 length	CDR3 DNA	CDR3 protein
TRBJ2-1	-	TRBV12-3/TRBV12-4	many	13	TGTGCCAGCAGTTTCGCAGGCGTCAATGAGCAGTTCTTC	CASSFAGVNEQFF
TRBJ2-3	TRBD1	TRBV2	-	13	TGTGCCAGCTCAGGACAGGGGACAGATACGCAGTATTTT	CASSGQGTDTQYF
TRBJ1-2	-	TRBV5-1	-	17	TGCGCCAGCAGCTTGGGGGGGACTGCGACCATCAACTATGGCTATACCTTC	CASSLGGTATINYGYTF
TRBJ2-2	-	TRBV14	-	13	TGTGCCAGCAGCCAAGACATCACCGGGGAGCTGTTTTTT	CASSQDITGELFF
TRBJ2-7	-	TRBV11-1	-	13	TGTGCCAGCAGCCCTTTACTGGGCCACGAGCAATACTTC	CASSPLLGHEQYF
TRBJ1-4	-	TRBV11-2	-	13	TGTGCCAGCAGCTTGGCATCGACTGAAAAACTGTTCTTT	CASSLASTEKLFF
TRBJ2-3	TRBD2	TRBV29-1	few	15	TGCAGCGCCACCGGGGCGGGAGGGGTAACAGATACGCAGTATTTT	CSATGAGGVTDTQYF
TRBJ1-2	-	TRBV6-1	few	13	TGTGCCAGCAGCAGTTGGGCTAACCATGGCTACACCTTC	CASSSWANHGYTF
TRBJ2-2	TRBD2	TRBV11-3	many	14	TGTGCCAGCAGCTTAGAATGGGAGGGCGGGGAGCTGTTTTTT	CASSLEWEGGELFF
TRBJ2-1	-	TRBV7-9	few	15	TGTGCCAGCAGCCCGAGGGGACCCGGCTACAATGAGCAGTTCTTC	CASSPRGPGYNEQFF
TRBJ1-6	-	TRBV11-2	-	16	TGTGCCAGCAGCTTATACTCGGTCTCCTATAATTCACCCCTCCTCTTT	CASSLYSVSYNSPLLF
TRBJ1-2	TRBD1	TRBV7-9	-	14	TGTGCCAGCAGCGGGACGGACAGGGCAGGCGCCTACACCTTC	CASSGTDRAGAYTF
TRBJ2-1	-	TRBV4-2	-	16	TGTGCCAGAAGCCAAGAAAAGGCCCCGAGAGTGGATGAGCAGTTCTTC	CARSQEKAPRVDEQFF
TRBJ2-7	TRBD1	TRBV5-6	-	16	TGTGCCAGCAGCTTGGCTTTAGGGACAGCCACATACGAGCAGTACTTC	CASSLALGTATYEQYF
TRBJ2-5	-	TRBV10-3	few	14	TGTGCCATCAGTGGGGGGCAGGAACAAGAGACCCAGTACTTC	CAISGGQEQETQYF
TRBJ2-2	-	TRBV4-1	-	16	TGCGCCAGCAGCCAAACGCCTAGGGGGAGAGACGGGGAGCTGTTTTTT	CASSQTPRGRDGELFF
TRBJ1-5	-	TRBV4-2	many	17	TGTGCCAGCAGCCAAGATCGAGGTCAGGGAGGCAATCAGCCCCAGCATTTT	CASSQDRGQGGNQPQHF
TRBJ2-7	-	TRBV10-3	-	14	TGTGCCATCAGTTCCGGGACCTTCCCTTACGAGCAGTACTTC	CAISSGTFPYEQYF
TRBJ1-4	-	TRBV11-1	-	16	TGTGCCAGCAGCGTTCTTCCGTCGGCAGGGGAGGAAAAGCTGTTTTTT	CASSVLPSAGEEKLFF
TRBJ1-5	-	TRBV5-1	-	16	TGCGCCAGCAGCTGGGGGGAACAAGGGGCAAATCAGCCCCAGCATTTT	CASSWGEQGANQPQHF
TRBJ2-2	-	TRBV5-4	-	17	TGTGCCAGCAGCTTGGCCGGGGCGGGAATGATCACCGGGGAGCTGTTTTTT	CASSLAGAGMITGELFF
TRBJ2-3	TRBD2	TRBV29-1	many	16	TGCAGCGTCAGGCCCGGACTAGCGGGGATCACAGATACGCAGTATTTT	CSVRPGLAGITDTQYF
TRBJ2-3	TRBD2	TRBV11-1	few	14	TGTGCCAGCAGCTTAGAACTAGCGAGGGATACGCAGTATTTT	CASSLELARDTQYF
TRBJ1-4	-	TRBV10-3	many	15	TGTGCCCTACGTCGACAGAAGAACCTTACTGAAAAACTGTTTTTT	CALRRQKNLTEKLFF
TRBJ1-6	-	TRBV28	-	14	TGTGCCAGCAGTTTTACTAAGGTGAATTCACCCCTCCACTTT	CASSFTKVNSPLHF
TRBJ2-1	-	TRBV11-2	-	15	TGTGTCAGCAGCTTCGAGGGGGAACAGTACAATGAGCAGTTCTTC	CVSSFEGEQYNEQFF
TRBJ1-1	TRBD1	TRBV28	few	13	TGTGCCAGCAGTACAGCGACAGGGCCTGAAGCTTTCTTT	CASSTATGPEAFF
TRBJ2-4	TRBD1	TRBV5-4	few	13	TGTGCCAGCAGCTTGACAGGGGATAATATTCAGTACTTC	CASSLTGDNIQYF
TRBJ2-5	-	TRBV7-9	once	11	TGTGCCAGCAGCAATATGGAGACCCAGTACTTC	CASSNMETQYF
TRBJ2-7	-	TRBV11-1	-	15	TGTGCTAGCAGCGACTCTAGCTCATCCTACTATGAGCAGTACTTC	CASSDSSSSYYEQYF
TRBJ2-7	-	TRBV28	-	15	TGTGCCAGCAGCACCCTTGGGACTTCGCTTGGGAAGCAGTACTTC	CASSTLGTSLGKQYF
TRBJ1-2	-	TRBV11-2	many	15	TGTGCCAGCAGCTTAGATCCGTGGATCGCCGATGGCTACACCTTC	CASSLDPWIADGYTF
TRBJ2-1	TRBD1	TRBV10-3	many	12	TGTGCCATCAGTAGGACAGGGGATGAGCAGTTCTTC	CAISRTGDEQFF
TRBJ2-7	-	TRBV11-2	-	16	TGTGCCAGCAGCTTAACCGAGACACAAAGCTCCTACGAGCAGTACTTC	CASSLTETQSSYEQYF
TRBJ2-7	-	TRBV11-3	-	11	TGTGCCAGCAACTTAGAAGGCGAGCAGTACTTC	CASNLEGEQYF
TRBJ2-1	-	TRBV5-5	once	15	TGTGCCGGCAGCTTGGGACTGGGGGCGGCGGTTGAGCAGTTCTTC	CAGSLGLGAAVEQFF
TRBJ2-3	TRBD2	TRBV5-1	-	15	TGCGCCAGCAGCTCTAGCGGACCAAGCACAGATACGCAGTATTTT	CASSSSGPSTDTQYF
TRBJ2-1	-	TRBV11-2	-	13	TGTGCCAGCAGTTTAGACATCCTGAATGAGCAGTTCTTC	CASSLDILNEQFF
TRBJ2-5	-	TRBV12-3/TRBV12-4	few	13	TGTGCCAGCAGTTCCTACAGGCGAGAGACCCAGTACTTC	CASSSYRRETQYF
TRBJ2-1	-	TRBV11-2	many	11	TGTGCCAGCACCGAGGGGAATGAGCAGTTCTTC	CASTEGNEQFF
TRBJ1-6	-	TRBV11-1	-	13	TGTGCCAGCAGCCGGACGCTGGATTCACCCCACCACTTT	CASSRTLDSPHHF
TRBJ2-5	-	TRBV28	-	13	TGTGTCAGTGTCGACTGGCGACAAGAGACCCAGTACTTC	CVSVDWRQETQYF